The sample holds many counts of the clone carrying this TCR beta chain. Its specificity is not known. The time point is: sample taken at primary tumor resection. The authors sequenced whole RNA from tumor, nontumor lung or frozen PBMC without sorting. The entry originates in a study of spatial heterogeneity in lung cancer. The overall study: There were, on average, more than ten raw-read appearances for each unique TCR and UMI combination. Study-wide findings and caveats: Expanded tumor TCRs that were ubiquitous appeared in blood more at resection than follow-up.

MiXCR was run by TCRdb on the 5' RACE reads, yielding one entry per CDR3 protein. The table lists some 15,000 distinct CDR3 sequences, under 14% of them singletons. This CDR3 spans 15 amino acids. Germline assignment: CDR1 SGHAT and CDR2 FQDESV (reference sequence). V was trimmed by 5 bases and J by 10 bases, leaving 24 bases between them. V is TRBV11-1 and J is TRBJ2-7, with a possible D match to TRBD1 (6 bases). The sequence was collected from a female donor with early-stage non-small cell lung cancer. Specimen: PBMCs, collected at surgery. CDR3 sequence: CASSNRGTQIFGQYF. CDR3 bases: TGTGCCAGCAGCAACCGAGGGACACAGATTTTCGGACAGTACTTC.